This T cell receptor (beta chain) was observed in a study of blood T cell repertoires in COVID-19. Across the study: Whether acute or convalescent, the COVID-19 samples came from the United States, Italy and Spain.

TCRdb's table, derived via immunoSEQ multiplex PCR, lists solely in-frame clones and lacks some. The data hold 250,000 to 400,000 clones, with around 86% observed a single time. The CDR3 has 11 amino acids. V lost 6 bases and J 4 bases, leaving 7 bases between the germline ends. Germline lookup yields CDR1 LGHDT and CDR2 YNNKEL (reference sequence). Recovered participants had two consecutive negative NP/OP PCR tests, healthcare professional clearance, or symptom resolution. The sequence was obtained from a man between 60 and 70 years old who had recovered from COVID-19. The rearrangement joins TRBV3-1 (or the pseudogene TRBV3-2) to TRBJ2-7; TRBD1 is a possible D gene (5 bases). Sequenced: PBMCs or T cells enriched from blood (not recorded which). This chain's CDR3 is CASSGAYEQYF. In nucleotides, the CDR3 is TGTGCCAGCAGTGGGGCATACGAGCAGTACTTC.